This T cell receptor (beta chain) stems from a study of response to subunit inactivated influenza vaccine. Study-wide results and limits: It was suggested by the authors that few new T cells are recruited by each seasonal influenza vaccination.

TCRdb called the RT-PCR reads again in MiXCR, with one record for every CDR3 protein. The data show over 650,000 distinct CDR3 sequences, about 18% seen once. As for this clonotype: The antigen is unknown.

The sequence came from a man aged 50-60 years who received an inactivated influenza vaccine. Sequencing used PBMCs from blood, obtained around 5 days after vaccination.

This CDR3 is CASSPGQNTDTQYF. In DNA, the CDR3 is TGCGCCAGCAGCCCCGGACAGAACACAGATACGCAGTATTTT. The V and J genes are TRBV5-1 and TRBJ2-3; possible D gene TRBD1, 6 bases. Trimming left V 4 bases short and J 2 bases short, with 11 bases between. This CDR3 is built from 14 residues. The germline V gene encodes CDR1 SGHRS and CDR2 YFSETQ.